This TCR beta chain was sequenced during a study of T cells in Graves' hyperthyroidism and ophthalmopathy. V was cut by 0 bases and J by 3 bases, with 12 bases left in between. CDR3 length: 14 amino acids. The germline V gene encodes CDR1 DFQATT and CDR2 SNEGSKA (reference sequence). Absent ophthalmopathy progression within 18 months defined stable Graves' hyperthyroidism. Patients were excluded because of uncontrolled infection, other autoimmune disease, pregnancy or lactation. The TCR beta CDR3 regions underwent amplification using RNA transcripts as the source. The TCR CDR3 first-round RT-PCR relied on the HTBI primer set. TCRdb used MiXCR to reprocess the multiplex PCR reads, holding one entry per CDR3 protein. The sample includes about 360,000 distinct CDR3 sequences, less than 15% seen only once; the top ten take 9% to 9.5%. Findings of the study overall: For ophthalmopathy, model prediction preceded onset by a median around six months.

This clonotype was counted many times. Its target is not known. Material: blood. This rearrangement joins TRBV20-1 to TRBJ2-7; no reliable D call. The sequence came from a woman aged 18-29 years with Graves' hyperthyroidism. The CDR3 here is CSAREAGARYEQYF. DNA of the CDR3: TGCAGTGCTAGAGAGGCCGGAGCCCGCTACGAGCAGTACTTC.